This T cell receptor beta chain was observed in a study of T cell responses to AZD1222 COVID-19 vaccine. Method: immunoSEQ multiplex PCR; TCRdb's copy keeps in-frame clones and lacks some. The sample lists around 92,000 clones, under 95% occurring once. Study-wide results and caveats: All repertoire sampling was performed exclusively after the peak T cell response. Spike-specific TCRs gained breadth and depth after people received two AZD1222 doses. Only five to seven AZD1222 recipients were seropositive at baseline. As reported, nearly half of all spike-specific TCRs target variant regions that are unmutated.

Note on this clone: What it recognizes is unknown.

Germline CDR1 LGHDT, CDR2 YNNKEL (reference sequence). V was pared by 6 bases and J by 5 bases, with 15 bases of the junction left unmatched. The CDR3 contains 17 residues. This material consisted of peripheral blood, taken on day 0 of AZD1222 vaccination. V is TRBV3-1 (or the pseudogene TRBV3-2) and J is TRBJ2-2; TRBD1 matches at 7 bases. This sequence was found in an adult in good health. In DNA, the CDR3 is TGTGCCAGCAGTAACACTCAGGGACAGACGCTTACCGGGGAGCTGTTTTTT. Amino acids: CASSNTQGQTLTGELFF.